The present entry profiles one TCR beta chain with its context. Its antigen is currently unknown. This sample stems from a study of vaccination effects on CD4 cells after COVID-19. CD4+ T cells specific for antigen were expanded with viral peptide pools by the ViraFEST assay before sequencing. Having been cultured for around ten days, the cells underwent CD4+ T cell isolation. People in the vaccine group had not been infected with SARS-CoV-2 before, and their nucleocapsid antibodies were negative. With about 9.8 ug/ml peptides and around 9.6 IU/ml IL-2, fewer than 2.5 million PBMC per well were cultured. TCRdb's copy holds only in-frame clones and misses some; the assay was immunoSEQ multiplex PCR. The table lists under 80,000 clones, 78% of them singletons, with about 11% in the top ten. The sequence came from a human donor who received a COVID-19 vaccine. The starting material was CD4+ T cells from PBMCs cultured with SARS-CoV-2 spike peptides, obtained before COVID-19 vaccination.

CDR3 residues: CASSLGRAPLHF. CDR3 in DNA: TGTGCCAGCAGTCTAGGCAGGGCACCCCTCCACTTT. The J gene is TRBJ1-6, the V gene TRBV2; D possibly corresponds to TRBD1 (5 bases). Trimming removed 5 bases from V and 11 bases from J, with 10 bases in between. This CDR3 has 12 amino acids. Germline assignment: CDR1 SNHLY and CDR2 FYNNEI.